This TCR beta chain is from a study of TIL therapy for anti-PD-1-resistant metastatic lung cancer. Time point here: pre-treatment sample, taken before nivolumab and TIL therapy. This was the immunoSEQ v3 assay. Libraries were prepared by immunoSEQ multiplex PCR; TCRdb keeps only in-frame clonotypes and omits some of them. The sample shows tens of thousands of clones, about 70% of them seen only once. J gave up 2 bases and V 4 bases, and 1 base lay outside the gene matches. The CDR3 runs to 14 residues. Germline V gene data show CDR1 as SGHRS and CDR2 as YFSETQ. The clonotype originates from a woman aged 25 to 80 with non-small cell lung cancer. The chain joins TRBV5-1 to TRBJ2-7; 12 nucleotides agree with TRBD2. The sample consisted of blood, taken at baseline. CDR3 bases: TGCGCCAGCAGCCGGACTAGCGGGACCTACGAGCAGTACTTC. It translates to CASSRTSGTYEQYF.